Listed here is a single TCR beta chain. This clone has just one count. It has no known antigen specificity. There are no base qualities to consult, and no much larger clone falls within one base. The library was produced with the immunoSEQ multiplex PCR assay. For most patients, genomic DNA was isolated using the Qiagen DNeasy Blood and Tissue Kit and was shipped frozen to Adaptive Biotechnologies for TCR sequencing. For most patients, high-throughput TCR-beta CDR3 sequencing of genomic DNA was performed by Adaptive Biotechnologies. The paper's processing steps were these. Adaptive's ImmunoSEQ software supplied the TCR sequencing data for 18 patients, while MiXCR and VDJtools were used to process a few other patients. To correct CD4 versus CD8 sorting errors, sequences present in both subsets at a frequency ratio below 5:1 were removed. CDR3 nucleotide sequences shared between donor and recipient were removed because their origin could not be assigned. To count as alloreactive, a clone needed at least 2-fold expansion over unstimulated cells and a minimum CFSE-low frequency of 0.002% (template counts) or 0.001% (read counts). A clone was considered mappable if detected in the sequenced pre-transplant spleen, lymph node, or MLR CFSE-low populations of the donor or recipient. The cumulative frequency of alloreactive clones was calculated as a percentage of all sequences, weighted by copy number. TCRdb carries this immuneACCESS record with in-frame sequences only. Its versions omit some clonotypes, under half of them owing to an unresolved V gene in the studies checked, with the rest unexplained. That table is the source of V, J and clone size, and D and trimming were worked out from the DNA. The sample records some 130,000 clones, around 93% of which are singletons. The top ten clonotypes cover 0.09% to 0.15% of the sample.

In the paper's terms, the time point label means: cells obtained before transplantation from donor or recipient. CD3+CD4+ and CD3+CD8+ populations were FACS-sorted from unstimulated pre-transplant donor and recipient cells taken from spleen or lymph nodes. This sample stems from a study of graft-versus-host responses after intestinal transplantation listed by TCRdb under 2021. Study-level background: Multivisceral, liver-intestinal, or isolated intestinal transplants were received by the recipients. All recipients received anti-thymocyte globulin induction followed by maintenance tacrolimus and steroids for two to four years. The cohort enrolled 20 to 25 intestinal transplant recipients including one retransplant, and a few patients lacking pretransplant specimens were excluded. Alloreactive clones were identified by sequencing pre-transplant mixed lymphocyte reaction products and comparing these products with unstimulated pre-transplant donor and recipient T cells. Donor T cell macrochimerism was defined as a peak of at least 4% donor T cells among recipient peripheral blood mononuclear cells. After intestinal transplantation, graft-versus-host and host-versus-graft alloreactive T cell clones were followed in the graft, circulation and bone marrow using bulk TCR-beta CDR3 sequencing. Samples from three later patients were sequenced in-house on an Illumina MiSeq with MiXCR processing rather than by the commercial service.

What the authors observed across the whole study: Peak levels of circulating GvH clones were associated with declines in HvG clones early after transplant. Patients with donor T cell macrochimerism had high GvH to HvG T cell clonal ratios in their allografts. Conclusions were limited by the relatively low number and heterogeneity of intestinal transplant patients. GvH clones were detected in recipient bone marrow, and some of these GvH clones were observed earlier in ileal mucosa or blood, consistent with an intestinal mucosal origin.

The TCR sequence derives from a human donor who received an intestinal transplant. Source: unstimulated CD4+ T cells sorted from spleen or lymph node cells, taken before intestinal transplant.

The CDR3 region: CASSQDTEQGTIYEQYF. The bases read TGCGCCAGCAGCCAAGACACTGAACAGGGTACGATTTACGAGCAGTACTTC. This chain joins TRBV4-1 to TRBJ2-7; the D gene is perhaps TRBD1, from 6 matching bases. The junction shows trimming of 0 bases on V and 4 bases on J, plus 19 bases between the germline ends. From cysteine to phenylalanine, the CDR3 is 17 amino acids long. The DNA shown is the 51-base CDR3, in frame from base 1. Looking up the germline V gene yields CDR1 MGHRA and CDR2 YSYEKL.